Below, one T cell receptor (beta chain) is given with its context. Its antigen is still unknown. Repertoires were generated with immunoSEQ multiplex PCR, while TCRdb's copy carries only in-frame clones and drops some. This table holds approximately 100,000 clones, about 89% found once. The data stem from a study of T cell responses to AZD1222 COVID-19 vaccine. Study information: Second-dose intervals of approximately 4 or approximately 12 weeks were pooled. Broader study findings: As reported, nearly half of all spike-specific TCRs target variant regions that are unmutated. At study baseline, merely roughly 6 AZD1222 recipients were seropositive. Two doses of AZD1222 preceded a rise in Spike-specific TCR breadth and depth.

With V trimmed by 5 bases and J by 4 bases, 11 bases remained unmatched. Per germline, CDR1 GTSNPN and CDR2 SVGIG (reference sequence). The CDR3 is made up of 16 amino acids. The specimen was peripheral blood, collected on day 0 of AZD1222 vaccination. The source of this sequence is an adult in good health. The chain joins TRBV30 to TRBJ2-3; 11 bases align to TRBD1. CDR3 in DNA: TGTGCCTGGGGACTTGGGACAGGGGGACGCGCAGATACGCAGTATTTT. It encodes CAWGLGTGGRADTQYF.